This T cell receptor beta chain originates from a study of beta chain features in type 1 diabetes. The study, taken as a whole, reports: Patients' naive, central memory and regulatory TCRB repertoires appeared more alike than those of healthy donors. Patients with type 1 diabetes showed fewer VDJ junction insertions and more deletions.

Expressed TCRB transcripts were sequenced after all isolated RNA was converted to cDNA. There were around 3.5 million reads on average in the naive, central memory and regulatory T cell samples. TCRdb's copy holds only in-frame clones and misses some; the assay was immunoSEQ multiplex PCR. Altogether some 400,000 clones are present, about 15% being singletons, with the ten largest covering 0.019%. This clone came up a few times. As yet, its antigen is unknown. Sorting of CD4+ naive, central memory, regulatory and stem cell-like memory cells was performed via CD45RO/CCR7/CD25/CD127/CD95/CD27. Germline assignment: CDR1 MNHEY and CDR2 SVGAGI. J lost 1 base, V lost 8 bases, and 7 bases had no gene match. The CDR3 runs 14 residues.

The material sequenced was naive CD4+ T cells from blood. V is TRBV6-5 and J is TRBJ1-1; 7 positions agree with TRBD1. This TCR came from a woman aged 18-29 years in good health. The CDR3 DNA follows: TGTGCCAGCGGGAACGACAGGGCGAACACTGAAGCTTTCTTT. Its translation is CASGNDRANTEAFF.